This TCR beta chain derives from a study of T cell responses to AZD1222 COVID-19 vaccine. On this clone itself: Its antigen is currently unknown.

CDR3 length equals 15 residues. Germline V gene sequence: CDR1 LGHDT, CDR2 YNNKEL (reference sequence). Trimming at V came to 2 bases and at J to 1 base, leaving 4 bases not matched to a gene. Profiled with immunoSEQ multiplex PCR; TCRdb holds only in-frame clones, not every one. The sample holds roughly 150,000 clones, about nine tenths seen once. General observations from the study: CD4 TCRs covered the whole spike, strongest at regions 160-218 and 743-854. Spike-specific TCR depth and breadth grew after two AZD1222 doses. Unmutated variant regions are reportedly targeted by nearly half of spike-specific TCRs.

The chain combines TRBV3-1 (or the pseudogene TRBV3-2) with TRBJ1-1; 7 bases map to TRBD1. This material consisted of peripheral blood, taken after recovery from COVID-19. This sequence was found in an adult who had recovered from COVID-19. CDR3 protein: CASSQRGQENTEAFF. The CDR3 DNA is TGTGCCAGCAGCCAAAGGGGGCAGGAGAACACTGAAGCTTTCTTT.